This entry is about one TCR beta chain. The antigen it recognizes is unknown. Qualities for individual bases were not recorded, and no much larger clone is one base off. This sample is part of a study of blood T cell repertoires in COVID-19 (TCRdb year 2020). About the investigation overall: The collaborator samples originated in the United States, Italy and Spain and spanned the acute and convalescent phases of COVID-19. The prospective study material was composed of cDNA or gDNA derived from T cells, B-cell-depleted T cells, or PBMCs. The dataset comprised deeply sampled blood TCRbeta repertoires from subjects exposed to, actively infected with, or recovered from COVID-19. The repertoires were released in a freely available public database intended as a resource for research on the immune response to SARS-CoV-2. Samples were obtained from the ongoing ImmuneRACE study (first 160 participants) and from roughly 1,300 subjects provided by 6 global collaborators. The sample metadata nearly always contained a de-identified subject ID, COVID-19 status, age in years and sex. Where available, HLA class I and class II types were taken from metadata supplied by the sample provider and were not determined by assay-based typing.

From a lookup of the germline V gene (reference sequence), CDR1 and CDR2 are MNHNY and SVGAGI. There are 13 amino acids in the CDR3, from cysteine to phenylalanine inclusive. Just CDR3 DNA is preserved here, 39 bases in frame from base 1. Trimming takes 9 bases from V and 4 bases from J, and the germline ends sit 13 bases apart. Points the paper makes about the study in general: The amount of clinical and demographic metadata varied by source and participant and was provided uncurated.

The collaborating institutions used their own protocols to collect whole blood in K2EDTA tubes. Collaborator samples were shipped for TCRbeta analysis as frozen whole blood, isolated PBMCs, or DNA extracted from either sample type. The immunoSEQ Assay, a bias-controlled multiplex PCR, was used to amplify TCRbeta CDR3 regions from genomic DNA. The study's processing was this. Within the assay, amplification of reference gene primers was used to estimate how many nucleated cells each sample contained. To quantify the absolute abundance of each unique TCRbeta CDR3 rearrangement, sequence reads were collapsed and filtered. Productive Simpson clonality was computed per sample as the square root of Simpson's diversity index over productive rearrangements. TCRdb stores this immuneACCESS table with in-frame sequences only. Part of the clones is absent; in the studies checked, under half of the shortfall reflects unresolved V genes, and no reason is known for the rest. The V and J calls and clone size are taken from that table; D and trimming were inferred from the DNA. The sample table holds about 120,000 clones, of which about two thirds were seen once. The top ten constitute 0.86% of the sample.

The rearrangement combines TRBV6-6 with TRBJ2-1; a tentative D call is TRBD1 (6 bases match). The sequenced material came from peripheral blood. The sequence was collected from a human donor with acute or convalescent COVID-19. The donor label of this sample is uncertain. The nucleotide sequence is given as TGTGCCAGTTCGGGACATGTTTACAATGAGCAGTTCTTC. Translated, this is CASSGHVYNEQFF.